Listed below are T cell receptor beta chains from one sample, sequenced in a study of Graves' ophthalmopathy and Graves' hyperthyroidism. TCRdb fed the multiplex PCR reads into MiXCR, producing one record per CDR3 protein. Among around 340,000 distinct CDR3 sequences, 17% were seen once, and the ten largest hold over 9%. Specimen: peripheral blood. Source of these receptors: an adult man with Graves' ophthalmopathy. Both conserved end residues are part of each CDR3.

TRBV29-1,TRBJ1-1,13,CSVGSGENTEAFF
TRBV20-1,TRBJ2-5,14,CSARGTRGEETQYF
TRBV30,TRBJ1-2,11,CAWSQRVGYTF
TRBV30,TRBJ2-7,13,CAWPAGRSYEQYF
TRBV27,TRBJ2-5,16,CASSLAPGRYQETQYF
TRBV7-9,TRBJ1-1,11,CASTNREKAFF
TRBV10-3,TRBJ1-1,15,CAISQISGGARNAFF
TRBV20-1,TRBJ2-7,13,CSAARDRGYEQYF
TRBV18,TRBJ1-1,16,CASSPAVNEVNTEAFF
TRBV10-3,TRBJ2-5,19,CAISQLAGGPTAGRETQYF
TRBV19,TRBJ2-5,16,CASSIGGKPNWETQYF
TRBV15,TRBJ2-5,13,CATSRDWKEAQYF
TRBV20-1,TRBJ2-7,14,CSAGDRATAYEQYF
TRBV12-3/TRBV12-4,TRBJ2-7,15,CASSFSGPSSYEQYF
TRBV20-1,TRBJ2-5,15,CSAGTGATMKETQYF
TRBV2,TRBJ1-5,13,CASSMPSGQPQHF
TRBV28,TRBJ2-7,14,CASRRERGNYEQYF
TRBV2,TRBJ2-2,14,CASRGGMNTGELFF
TRBV4-3,TRBJ2-2,15,CASSPRVLVGGELFF
TRBV6-2/TRBV6-3,TRBJ2-7,15,CASSYLSSGSYEQYF
TRBV9,TRBJ2-5,15,CASSVAGLLQETQYF
TRBV30,TRBJ1-2,13,CAWRWTGSLGYTF
TRBV12-3/TRBV12-4,TRBJ1-2,13,CASSFGWGAGYTF
TRBV30,TRBJ2-7,12,CAWSLTPREQYF
TRBV5-6,TRBJ2-4,18,CASSLLTSGIRAKNIQYF
TRBV3-1,TRBJ1-3,15,CASSPDGNSGNTIYF
TRBV6-1,TRBJ2-5,13,CASGGWNQETQYF
TRBV29-1,TRBJ2-7,11,CSVSTGRWQYF
TRBV30,TRBJ2-7,15,CAWSDRSGLNYEQYF
TRBV7-8,TRBJ1-2,11,CASSSRASYTF
TRBV11-1,TRBJ2-7,13,CASSLGGGREQYF
TRBV14,TRBJ1-1,15,CASSQVGRMNTEAFF
TRBV18,TRBJ2-6,15,CASSPRSSGANVLTF
TRBV7-2,TRBJ1-1,12,CASSPRRVEAFF
TRBV7-2,TRBJ1-6,13,CASSWTSNSPLHF
TRBV5-1,TRBJ2-5,18,CASSWGTSGSPGQETQYF
TRBV6-1,TRBJ1-5,15,CASRPGTVSNQPQHF
TRBV30,TRBJ1-1,11,CAWGKYTEAFF
TRBV14,TRBJ2-6,18,CASSHHSRNSTGANVLTF
TRBV4-1,TRBJ2-6,18,CASSQYGTVHSGANVLTF
TRBV27,TRBJ1-2,16,CASRRYNGGDNYGYTF
TRBV6-2/TRBV6-3,TRBJ2-7,13,CASTRSGVYEQYF
TRBV4-3,TRBJ2-7,15,CASSQEFATPYEQYF
TRBV6-2/TRBV6-3,TRBJ1-1,17,CASTGPQGAFWDTEAFF
TRBV6-4,TRBJ2-7,16,CASSFLSGGFPHEQYF
TRBV24-1,TRBJ1-1,14,CATSRRGINTEASF